Listed below are T cell receptor beta chains from one sample, sequenced in a study of T cell repertoires in cytomegalovirus infection. TCRdb independently ran MiXCR on the reads; one entry per CDR3 protein. There are some 920,000 distinct CDR3 sequences in the sample; approximately 31% occur only once, and roughly 13% lies in the top ten. The antigens of these receptors remain unknown. The input for sequencing was cultured CD8+ T cells from PBMCs, taken from culture after CMV antigen stimulation. These receptors came from a human donor in good health (CMV status not recorded). Some clones in this sample may be carry-over from other donors' samples. CDR3s include the opening cysteine and the closing phenylalanine or tryptophan. A D gene is named only where the DNA matches it firmly. Only some rows state a clone size, as once, few, many or a class for expanded clones.

CDR3 length	J gene	V gene	clone size	D gene	CDR3 DNA	CDR3 protein
16	TRBJ2-3	TRBV20-1	-	-	TGCAGTGCTAGAGTCGGACAGCCCCCGGGTCCAGATACGCAGTATTTT	CSARVGQPPGPDTQYF
16	TRBJ1-1	TRBV4-2	-	-	TGTGCCAGCAGCCAAGGGGCAAACCCGCCGGGGACTGAAGCTTTCTTT	CASSQGANPPGTEAFF
15	TRBJ2-3	TRBV7-8	once	TRBD2	TGTGCCAGCAGCTTTAACAGCGGGGTAACAGATACGCAGTATTTT	CASSFNSGVTDTQYF
15	TRBJ2-1	TRBV2	-	TRBD2	TGTGCCAGTCCGGGTGGCGGGGGGTATTACAATGAGCAGTTCTTC	CASPGGGGYYNEQFF
18	TRBJ1-6	TRBV27	few	-	TGTGCCAGCAGTTTATTCGGGGTCCGAGACAGCCATAATTCACCCCTCCACTTT	CASSLFGVRDSHNSPLHF
11	TRBJ2-5	TRBV19	many	TRBD2	TGTGCCAGTAGACAAGCGGGGGGCGTCTACTTC	CASRQAGGVYF
15	TRBJ2-3	TRBV20-1	few	TRBD2	TGCAGTGCCCGAGACGGGGGGGAGAGCACAGATACGCAGTATTTT	CSARDGGESTDTQYF
13	TRBJ2-7	TRBV4-1	-	-	TGCGCCAGCAGCCAAGCAAGGGCCTACGAGCAGTACTTC	CASSQARAYEQYF
16	TRBJ2-3	TRBV6-1	-	-	TGTGCCAGCAGTGAACGGGACGGACCTAGCACAGATACGCAGTATTTT	CASSERDGPSTDTQYF
12	TRBJ2-5	TRBV7-4	few	-	TGTGCCAGCAGCATCTTAGGGGAGACCCAGTACTTC	CASSILGETQYF
18	TRBJ2-1	TRBV6-2/TRBV6-3	once	TRBD1	TGTGTCAGCAGTTACACCTACACAGGGGATAGCTCCTACAATGAGCAGTTCTTC	CVSSYTYTGDSSYNEQFF
16	TRBJ2-2	TRBV12-3/TRBV12-4	many	TRBD2	TGTGCCAGCAGTTCGACTAGCGGGGGGTCCGCCCGGGAGCTGTTTTTT	CASSSTSGGSARELFF
21	TRBJ2-3	TRBV11-2	-	-	TGTGCCAGCAGCTTAGAGATAGCGGCGGCCGACATTAGTAAGTCCACAGATACGCAGTATTTT	CASSLEIAAADISKSTDTQYF
15	TRBJ2-3	TRBV9	once	TRBD1	TGTGCCAGCAGCCTTCAAGACAGGGCACCAGATACGCAGTATTTT	CASSLQDRAPDTQYF
14	TRBJ2-6	TRBV7-9	-	-	TGTGCCAGCAGCTTGGGAGACATGGCCAACGTCCTGACTTTC	CASSLGDMANVLTF
14	TRBJ1-2	TRBV5-3	-	TRBD1	TGTGCCAGCAGCCCGGACAGGGGGAAATTTGGCTACACCTTC	CASSPDRGKFGYTF
14	TRBJ2-7	TRBV15	-	-	TGTGCCACCAGCAGGGACGATAGCTCCTACGAGCAGTACTTC	CATSRDDSSYEQYF
13	TRBJ1-2	TRBV27	-	-	TGTGCCAGCAGTTTATCGAGAGGTGATGGCTACACCTTC	CASSLSRGDGYTF
13	TRBJ2-7	TRBV7-8	few	-	TGTGCCAGCAGTTACACAGCGGCGGGCGAGCAGTACTTC	CASSYTAAGEQYF
16	TRBJ1-1	TRBV5-1	-	-	TGCGCCAGCAGCTTACAGGCGACTACCCTGAACACTGAAGCTTTCTTT	CASSLQATTLNTEAFF
14	TRBJ2-1	TRBV6-4	few	TRBD2	TGTGCCAGCAGTCCCGGGACTAGCGGGGATGAGCAGTTCTTC	CASSPGTSGDEQFF
14	TRBJ1-1	TRBV7-9	-	-	TGTGCCAGCACCGGAGAAACCGAGAACACTGAAGCTTTCTTT	CASTGETENTEAFF
17	TRBJ1-4	TRBV4-1	-	-	TGCGCCAGCAGCCAAGATTTCCCTACACCGAGGAATGAAAAACTGTTTTTT	CASSQDFPTPRNEKLFF
15	TRBJ1-1	TRBV27	few	-	TGTGCCAGCAAACACCGGGGACCGTTGAACACTGAAGCTTTCTTT	CASKHRGPLNTEAFF
16	TRBJ2-5	TRBV7-6	few	-	TGTGCCAGCAGCTGGGGACCACCCTCGTTTCGGGAGACCCAGTACTTC	CASSWGPPSFRETQYF
15	TRBJ2-1	TRBV7-7	-	-	TGTGCTAGCAGCTTATCCCTTCGAGGGGACAATGAGCAGTTCTTC	CASSLSLRGDNEQFF
14	TRBJ1-2	TRBV27	-	-	TGTGCCAGCAGTTTATCGAGGAGGTACGACGGCTACACCTTC	CASSLSRRYDGYTF
16	TRBJ2-5	TRBV6-6	-	-	TGTGCCAGCAGGACTCCTAGGGACAACCCACGCGAGACCCAGTACTTC	CASRTPRDNPRETQYF
15	TRBJ2-5	TRBV7-7	few	-	TGTGCTAGCAGCACGGGACAAACGTACCAAGAGACCCAGTACTTC	CASSTGQTYQETQYF
16	TRBJ2-3	TRBV19	few	-	TGTGCCAGTAGTATAGACCCGGTGGGCATCACAGATACGCAGTATTTT	CASSIDPVGITDTQYF
15	TRBJ2-2	TRBV29-1	few	-	TGCAGCGTGCTCGGCGGATATCCGAACACCGGGGAGCTGTTTTTT	CSVLGGYPNTGELFF
19	TRBJ2-4	TRBV11-2	few	-	TGTGCCAGCAGCCTATACGACAGTTTCTCGCTCGTAGCCAAAAACATTCAGTACTTC	CASSLYDSFSLVAKNIQYF
14	TRBJ1-2	TRBV5-5	-	TRBD1	TGTGCCAGCAGCTTGGAAGGGGGCCCGGATGGCTACACCTTC	CASSLEGGPDGYTF
15	TRBJ2-1	TRBV7-9	many	-	TGTGCCAGCAGCTTAGGTGGGGACCCCTACAATGAGCAGTTCTTC	CASSLGGDPYNEQFF
14	TRBJ2-4	TRBV5-1	-	-	TGCGCCAGCAGCTTGGAAGTTCCCAGAGACATTCAGTACTTC	CASSLEVPRDIQYF
15	TRBJ2-7	TRBV11-1	few	-	TGTGCCAGCAGCTTAGCGAAGGAGGGCAGGAACGAGCAGTACTTC	CASSLAKEGRNEQYF
14	TRBJ1-2	TRBV19	few	-	TGTGCCAGTAGTGTTGGAGGGGAAGGCTATGGCTACACCTTC	CASSVGGEGYGYTF
15	TRBJ2-7	TRBV6-1	-	-	TGTGCCAGCAGTGAAGAGGCAGGTCGATCGTACGAGCAGTACTTC	CASSEEAGRSYEQYF
18	TRBJ2-5	TRBV7-8	many	TRBD1	TGTGCCAGCAGCTTAATAGACTCAGGACAGGGTAACCAAGAGACCCAGTACTTC	CASSLIDSGQGNQETQYF
14	TRBJ1-3	TRBV24-1	-	-	TGTGCCACCAGTGGAAGGGGCTCTGGAAACACCATATATTTT	CATSGRGSGNTIYF
14	TRBJ2-2	TRBV20-1	-	-	TGCAGTGCTAGAGATGGGCTAGACACCGGGGAGCTGTTTTTT	CSARDGLDTGELFF
16	TRBJ1-2	TRBV4-3	-	-	TGCGCCTGCAGCCAAGATCGAGAGACAGAGGGGAAAGGCTACACCTTC	CACSQDRETEGKGYTF
16	TRBJ2-2	TRBV7-9	-	TRBD1	TGTGCCAGCAGCCCCCCCGACAGGGCCTACACCGGGGAGCTGTTTTTT	CASSPPDRAYTGELFF
18	TRBJ2-1	TRBV27	-	TRBD2	TGTGCCAGCAGTTTAGGACTAGCGGGGGCAGCGCTAGGGGATGAGCAGTTCTTC	CASSLGLAGAALGDEQFF
13	TRBJ1-2	TRBV7-9	many	-	TGTGCCAGCAGCTTAGAAAGGGAGGATGGCTACACCTTC	CASSLEREDGYTF
19	TRBJ2-1	TRBV2	few	TRBD1	TGTGCCAGCAGTCCTTATTTGGGACAGGCTGCCCTTACATACAATGAGCAGTTCTTC	CASSPYLGQAALTYNEQFF
16	TRBJ1-1	TRBV7-9	few	-	TGTGCCAGCAGCTCAGCGGGACACGCGCTTGAGACTGAAGCTTTCTTT	CASSSAGHALETEAFF
11	TRBJ1-2	TRBV7-9	many	-	TGTGCCAGCAGCTTCGAGTATGGCTACACCTTC	CASSFEYGYTF
17	TRBJ2-3	TRBV27	-	-	TGTGCCAGCAGTTTGGGGGCGGTGGGGGGCCGTGTAGATACGCAGTATTTT	CASSLGAVGGRVDTQYF
13	TRBJ1-4	TRBV10-3	-	-	TGTGCCATCATTGGCCGCGTGGGGGAAAAACTGTTTTTT	CAIIGRVGEKLFF
15	TRBJ1-2	TRBV7-6	-	TRBD1	TGTGCCAGCAGCACGGGACAGGGCGGCGTTAGAGGCTACACCTTC	CASSTGQGGVRGYTF
13	TRBJ2-5	TRBV7-8	few	-	TGTGCCACTTTACTCAACAGGGCGGAGACCCAGTACTTC	CATLLNRAETQYF
13	TRBJ2-1	TRBV6-1	many	-	TGTGCCAGCAACTATCAGGGGCCTAGTGAGCAGTTCTTC	CASNYQGPSEQFF
13	TRBJ2-3	TRBV2	few	TRBD2	TGTGCCAGCCTAGCGGGGAACACAGATACGCAGTATTTT	CASLAGNTDTQYF
16	TRBJ1-5	TRBV10-3	-	-	TGTGCCATCAGTGATTCCGGGACATTTAGCAATCAGCCCCAGCATTTT	CAISDSGTFSNQPQHF
15	TRBJ2-1	TRBV27	-	-	TGTGCCAGCAGTTTATTCAGGGCTACCTACAATGAGCAGTTCTTC	CASSLFRATYNEQFF
14	TRBJ2-5	TRBV7-9	many	TRBD1	TGTGCCAGCAGCTTGGGACAGGGGAAAGAGACCCAGTACTTC	CASSLGQGKETQYF
13	TRBJ1-5	TRBV27	-	-	TGTGCCAGCAGTTTCGGGGGGCTTCAGCCCCAGCATTTT	CASSFGGLQPQHF
15	TRBJ2-3	TRBV6-6	few	-	TGTGCCAGCAGTTACGTGCAGGGTAGGACAGATACGCAGTATTTT	CASSYVQGRTDTQYF